This passage covers 25 T cell receptor beta chains from one sample sequenced in a study of T cell responses to AZD1222 COVID-19 vaccine. Repertoires were generated with immunoSEQ multiplex PCR, while TCRdb's copy carries only in-frame clones and drops some. The sample gives around 70,000 clones, around 90% of which show up once; roughly 1.3% is in the top ten. The sample in question was peripheral blood, obtained 28 days after the second AZD1222 dose. Receptors were obtained from an adult who received the AZD1222 COVID-19 vaccine.

This clone was picked up a small number of times. The chain has TRBV6-5 and TRBJ2-3, with 7 bases fitting TRBD1. V shed 0 bases, J shed 4 bases, and the junction held 7 bases outside the gene matches. Germline lookup yields CDR1 MNHEY and CDR2 SVGAGI. The CDR3 runs to 16 residues. CDR3 bases: TGTGCCAGCAGTTACTCGAGGGGGCAGGGTGCAGATACGCAGTATTTT. Its protein product is CASSYSRGQGADTQYF.

V is TRBV5-8 and J is TRBJ1-1; 7 nucleotides agree with TRBD1. V shed 4 bases, J shed 1 base, and the junction held 10 bases outside the gene matches. In germline, CDR1 is SGHTS, CDR2 YDEGEE. This CDR3 is built from 16 residues. CDR3 in amino acids: CASSTARGRGNTEAFF. DNA for the CDR3: TGTGCCAGCAGCACGGCCAGGGGGAGGGGGAACACTGAAGCTTTCTTT.

This clone has a single count. J is TRBJ2-7 and V is TRBV30; D ambiguous. The CDR3 extends over 12 amino acids. V gave up 6 bases and J gave up 0 bases, with 9 bases separating them. Per the germline V gene, CDR1 is GTSNPN and CDR2 is SVGIG (reference sequence). CDR3: CACSQSSYEQYF. CDR3 coding DNA: TGTGCCTGCTCTCAAAGCTCCTACGAGCAGTACTTC.

J is TRBJ2-3 and V is TRBV5-6; tentatively, D is TRBD2 (5 bases). CDR3 length equals 15 residues. With 2 bases removed from V and 1 base from J, the gap between germline ends came to 11 bases. Germline CDR1 is SGHDT and CDR2 is YYEEEE. CDR3 sequence reads: CASSFRGSGTDTQYF. CDR3 nucleotide sequence: TGTGCCAGCAGCTTCCGAGGTAGCGGCACAGATACGCAGTATTTT.

This chain connects TRBV7-2 to TRBJ2-1; maybe TRBD1 (5 bases). V gave up 7 bases and J gave up 6 bases, with 19 bases separating them. The CDR3 totals 15 residues. CDR1 SGHTA and CDR2 FQGNSA come from the germline V gene. CDR3: CASTSEGASPNEQFF. In nucleotides, the CDR3 is TGTGCCAGCACCTCCGAAGGGGCTTCGCCCAATGAGCAGTTCTTC. The variable domain in full, with the rest retrieved from reference TRBV7-2 and TRBJ2-1, is GAGVSQSPSNKVTEKGKDVELRCDPISGHTALYWYRQSLGQGLEFLIYFQGNSAPDKSGLPSDRFSAERTGGSVSTLTIQRTQQEDSAVYLCASTSEGASPNEQFFGPGTRLTVL.

This sequence joins TRBV9 and TRBJ2-7; 11 bases agree with TRBD1. J lost 4 bases, V lost 3 bases, and 3 bases had no gene match. CDR1 and CDR2 (germline): SGDLS, YYNGEE. CDR3 length: 14 residues. CDR3 amino acids: CASSGTGGQYEQYF. CDR3 nucleotides: TGTGCCAGCAGCGGGACAGGGGGCCAGTACGAGCAGTACTTC.

V is TRBV6-2 or TRBV6-3 and J is TRBJ2-7, with 9 bases aligning to TRBD2. The V segment lost 5 bases and the J segment 3 bases; nucleotides outside the gene matches: 11. CDR3 length equals 16 residues. Per the germline V gene, CDR1 is MNHEY and CDR2 is SVGEGT. The CDR3 is CASSPLRGRDYYEQYF. The CDR3 nucleotides are TGTGCCAGCAGTCCCTTGCGCGGGAGGGATTACTACGAGCAGTACTTC.

This clone was seen a single time. This chain links TRBV7-3 with TRBJ1-1, with no clear D. CDR1 is SGHTA and CDR2 is FQGTGA in the germline V gene. The length of the CDR3 is 13 residues. The ends were cut back, 3 bases at V and 5 bases at J, with 10 bases in the middle. This CDR3 reads CASSFAASTEAFF. The DNA of the CDR3 is TGTGCCAGCAGCTTCGCGGCGAGTACTGAAGCTTTCTTT.

This clone came up once. This chain links TRBV5-1 with TRBJ2-1, with D perhaps TRBD2 (7 bases). Trimming took off 2 bases at V and 4 bases at J, with 13 bases between the two ends. The CDR3 totals 15 residues. The germline CDR1 and CDR2 sequences are SGHRS and YFSETQ. Here the CDR3 DNA reads TGCGCCAGCAGCTTAGGGCGGGGGCCATACAATGAGCAGTTCTTC. Its protein is CASSLGRGPYNEQFF.

This chain joins TRBV19 and TRBJ2-3, with a tentative D call TRBD2 (7 bases). CDR1 and CDR2 from the germline V gene are LNHDA and SQIVND (reference sequence). V lost 7 bases to trimming and J lost 3 bases, with 14 bases between them. This CDR3 region has 14 residues. The CDR3 spells CASKTEGGTDTQYF. As DNA, the CDR3 is TGTGCCAGTAAAACGGAGGGGGGGACAGATACGCAGTATTTT. Drawing the rest from reference TRBV19 and TRBJ2-3, the complete variable domain is DGGITQSPKYLFRKEGQNVTLSCEQNLNHDAMYWYRQDPGQGLRLIYYSQIVNDFQKGDIAEGYSVSREKKESFPLTVTSAQKNPTAFYLCASKTEGGTDTQYFGPGTRLTVL.

The CDR3 coding sequence is TGTGCCTGCCGGAGGCAGGGGGGTTTCACAGATACGCAGTATTTT. Its protein product is CACRRQGGFTDTQYF. This sequence joins TRBV30 and TRBJ2-3, with D possibly TRBD1 on 7 matching bases. There are 15 residues in the CDR3. Trimming stripped 6 bases from V and 2 bases from J, with 18 bases between. Per germline, CDR1 GTSNPN and CDR2 SVGIG (reference sequence). Together with reference TRBV30 and TRBJ2-3, the CDR3 gives the full variable domain: SQTIHQWPATLVQPVGSPLSLECTVEGTSNPNLYWYRQAAGRGLQLLFYSVGIGQISSEVPQNLSASRPQDRQFILSSKKLLLSDSGFYLCACRRQGGFTDTQYFGPGTRLTVL.

This clone was picked up a small number of times. The rearrangement links TRBV6-5 to TRBJ1-5, with 8 bases aligning to TRBD1. The trim removed 8 bases at V and 4 bases at J, leaving 7 bases unmatched. The germline CDR1 and CDR2 sequences are MNHEY and SVGAGI. The CDR3 has 14 amino acids. The CDR3, as DNA: TGTGCCAGCCAACCGACAGGGGAAAATCAGCCCCAGCATTTT. Translated, it gives CASQPTGENQPQHF.

This clone was found once. The chain employs TRBV7-9 and TRBJ1-4; a weak D match, TRBD1 (5 bases). The CDR3 has 15 amino acids. Between the trimmed V and J ends, which lost 3 bases and 0 bases, there was a span of 8 bases. The V gene's germline CDR1 is SEHNR and CDR2 FQNEAQ (reference sequence). CDR3 DNA sequence: TGTGCCAGCAGCTTGACAGCGGCAACTAATGAAAAACTGTTTTTT. As protein: CASSLTAATNEKLFF.

The chain links TRBV5-4 to TRBJ2-7; D unclear. V was trimmed by 4 bases and J by 2 bases, leaving 7 bases between them. CDR1 is SGHNT and CDR2 is YYREEE in the germline V gene (reference sequence). The CDR3 is 12 amino acids. The chain's CDR3 is CASSDRTYEQYF. For the CDR3, the DNA is TGTGCCAGCAGCGACCGGACCTACGAGCAGTACTTC.

The gene calls are TRBV5-1 and TRBJ2-7; the D call may be TRBD1 or TRBD2 (10 bases each). This CDR3 is built from 18 residues. Trimming shortened V by 4 bases and J by 4 bases, and 27 bases separated the two germline ends. Germline CDR1 SGHRS, CDR2 YFSETQ. This CDR3 reads CASSRDRGAGGSGYEQYF. The CDR3 DNA follows: TGCGCCAGCAGCAGGGACAGGGGAGCGGGAGGGTCCGGATACGAGCAGTACTTC. Filled out from reference TRBV5-1 and TRBJ2-7, the complete variable domain reads KAGVTQTPRYLIKTRGQQVTLSCSPISGHRSVSWYQQTPGQGLQFLFEYFSETQRNKGNFPGRFSGRQFSNSRSEMNVSTLELGDSALYLCASSRDRGAGGSGYEQYFGPGTRLTVT.

This rearrangement joins TRBV6-6 to TRBJ1-3; tentatively, D is TRBD1 (5 bases). The CDR3 is made up of 16 amino acids. The germline CDR1 and CDR2 sequences are MNHNY and SVGAGI (reference sequence). V lost 3 bases and J lost 0, with 12 bases in between. The CDR3 is CASSYSAGGSGNTIYF. The CDR3 region has the DNA TGTGCCAGCAGTTATTCGGCCGGGGGCTCTGGAAACACCATATATTTT.

This chain joins TRBV29-1 and TRBJ2-3; D possibly corresponds to TRBD1 (6 bases). Looked up from germline, CDR1 is SQVTM and CDR2 is ANQGSEA. This CDR3 region has 14 residues. V was clipped by 5 bases and J by 2 bases, with 14 bases between them. CDR3 bases: TGCAGCGTTTACAGGGTAATGCCCACAGATACGCAGTATTTT. This codes for CSVYRVMPTDTQYF.

The chain employs TRBV6-4 and TRBJ2-1; 9 bases fit TRBD1. Germline V lookup: CDR1 MRHNA, CDR2 SNTAGT. The CDR3 covers 14 residues. With V trimmed by 7 bases and J by 6 bases, 7 bases remained unmatched. CDR3 amino acids: CASNPGQGSNEQFF. The DNA for the CDR3 is TGTGCCAGCAACCCGGGACAGGGCTCCAATGAGCAGTTCTTC.

This chain uses TRBV28 with TRBJ1-2; 8 bases map to TRBD1. The trim removed 7 bases at V and 6 bases at J, leaving 10 bases unmatched. The CDR3 runs 14 residues. CDR1 MDHEN and CDR2 SYDVKM come from the germline V gene. CDR3 DNA sequence: TGTGCCAGCACCCAGGGGGCCAGCGGTGATGGCTACACCTTC. Its translation is CASTQGASGDGYTF.

The rearrangement uses TRBV7-2 and TRBJ2-1, with a weak D call TRBD1 (6 bases). CDR1 is SGHTA, CDR2 FQGNSA, per germline. The V end was cut by 1 base, the J end by 6 bases, with 16 bases between. The CDR3 consists of 16 residues. DNA of the CDR3: TGTGCCAGCAGCTTAGAAAGGTTTCCAGGGGTCAATGAGCAGTTCTTC. This gives the protein CASSLERFPGVNEQFF.

J is TRBJ2-1 and V is TRBV7-2, with 7 bases lining up with TRBD1. The length of the CDR3 is 14 residues. Germline assignment: CDR1 SGHTA and CDR2 FQGNSA. The V segment lost 5 bases and the J segment 5 bases; nucleotides outside the gene matches: 6. The CDR3 DNA is TGTGCCAGCAGCGACAGGGTTAGTGACAATGAGCAGTTCTTC. It codes for CASSDRVSDNEQFF.

This chain connects TRBV19 to TRBJ1-6, with TRBD1 as a possible D gene (5 bases). The V gene's germline CDR1 is LNHDA and CDR2 SQIVND (reference sequence). V lost 4 bases, J lost 0 bases, and 10 bases lay in between. The CDR3 totals 16 residues. The chain's CDR3 is CASSRGGASYNSPLHF. Written as DNA, the CDR3 is TGTGCCAGTAGTAGAGGTGGGGCCTCCTATAATTCACCCCTCCACTTT.

The J gene is TRBJ2-5, the V gene TRBV7-2; 7 nucleotides match TRBD1. There are 13 residues in the CDR3. CDR1 is SGHTA, CDR2 FQGNSA, per germline. The trim removed 5 bases at V and 3 bases at J, leaving 3 bases unmatched. Written as DNA, the CDR3 is TGTGCCAGCAGCCCTGGGACAGAAGAGACCCAGTACTTC. Amino acids: CASSPGTEETQYF.

This clone was counted only a few times. The V and J genes are TRBV2 and TRBJ2-2; a possible D gene is TRBD1 (6 bases). The CDR3 length is 15 residues. Germline CDR1 and CDR2: SNHLY and FYNNEI. V lost 5 bases, J lost 3 bases, and 13 bases lay in between. The CDR3 here is CASSSTGSYTGELFF. CDR3 DNA: TGTGCCAGCAGTTCAACAGGGTCGTACACCGGGGAGCTGTTTTTT.

The chain links TRBV6-5 to TRBJ2-7; D gene unclear. CDR1 is MNHEY, CDR2 SVGAGI, per germline. The V and J ends lost 2 bases and 0 bases respectively, with 11 bases between them. The CDR3 runs to 15 residues. The CDR3 DNA follows: TGTGCCAGCAGTTACGGTCGCTTGAGCTCCTACGAGCAGTACTTC. It yields the protein CASSYGRLSSYEQYF.